This T cell receptor beta chain stems from a study of shared clonotypes between healthy human individuals. Study details: A few men and two women, aged 18 to 49, were donors. General study findings and limits: The generation probabilities recorded for non-shared clonotypes fell below those of clonotypes shared by all four donors. Sorted-subset sequencing, rarefaction showed, was incomplete despite large depth.

Looked up from germline, CDR1 is SNHLY and CDR2 is FYNNEI. CDR3 length: 14 residues. V shed 5 bases and J 5 bases; nucleotides not matched to a gene: 5. This clone occurred a few times. Antigen: not known. Assay used: immunoSEQ multiplex PCR; TCRdb lists only in-frame clones, some missing. The table shows 1,100,000 or so clones, with around 78% occurring only once. Specimen: memory CD4+ T cells from PBMCs. Subset meaning: CD45RA-negative fraction. The J gene is TRBJ1-1, the V gene TRBV2; 10 bases map to TRBD1. The clonotype was recovered from a man aged 18-30 years in good health. Some clones in this sample may be carry-over from other donors' samples. The CDR3 DNA reads TGTGCCAGCAGTCGACAGGGGGCCTGGACTGAAGCTTTCTTT. Translation gives CASSRQGAWTEAFF.